This T cell receptor (beta chain) came from a study of cytomegalovirus exposure and HLA in healthy donors. Whole-study context: When 398 donors were genotyped, more than 70% of them were found to fall in the Caucasian-associated ancestry cluster. Regarding the study as a whole: Sequencing depth across donors, presence/absence analyses assumed, was roughly uniform. Among the sequence variants, a highly shared cluster was likely an artifact of sequencing.

Primers included in the PCR were 60 Vbeta and 13 Jbeta primers. TCRdb's copy holds only in-frame clones and misses some; the assay was immunoSEQ multiplex PCR. The sample totals about 72,000 clones. Germline loops: CDR1 SGHVS, CDR2 FNYEAQ. With 1 base clipped from V and 5 bases from J, the junction kept 5 bases outside the gene matches. This CDR3 contains 15 residues. As for this clone: Its target is not known.

The clonotype comes from a man aged 35 to 55 in good health and CMV-seronegative. Material for sequencing was PBMCs. This chain uses TRBV7-6 with TRBJ2-5; 9 bases map to TRBD1. CDR3 in amino acids: CASSLEGDRDETQYF. The CDR3 DNA follows: TGTGCCAGCAGCTTAGAGGGGGACAGGGATGAGACCCAGTACTTC.